The rows below give T cell receptor beta chains drawn from one sample of a study of neoadjuvant anti-PD-1 for oral cavity cancer. Data came from immunoSEQ multiplex PCR; TCRdb stores just in-frame clones and leaves some out. The data contain 6,000 to 9,500 clones, 48% of them singletons. The sequencing used tumor tissue, collected before nivolumab (anti-PD-1) treatment. The receptor source for this set is a person aged 35 to 85 with oral cavity squamous cell carcinoma. CDR3s include the opening cysteine and the closing phenylalanine or tryptophan. A D gene is named only where the DNA matches it firmly. Where a row states a size, it is once, few, many or the class of an expanded clone; other rows omit it.

cdr3_aa,cdr3_nt,v_call,d_call,clone_size,j_call
CASSPETSASSYEQYF,TGTGCCAGCAGCCCTGAGACTAGCGCGAGCTCCTACGAGCAGTACTTC,TRBV5-4,TRBD2,NA,TRBJ2-7
CASSPGGDTQYF,TGCGCCAGCAGCCCAGGCGGAGATACGCAGTATTTT,TRBV4-1,NA,few,TRBJ2-3
CASSIIAGGQDTQYF,TGTGCCAGTAGTATAATTGCGGGGGGGCAGGATACGCAGTATTTT,TRBV19,TRBD2,few,TRBJ2-3
CASSLDLSGNTGELFF,TGTGCCAGCAGCTTAGATCTCAGCGGCAATACCGGGGAGCTGTTTTTT,TRBV11-3,NA,NA,TRBJ2-2
CSARVYGYTF,TGCAGTGCTAGAGTCTACGGCTACACCTTC,TRBV20-1,NA,NA,TRBJ1-2
CASSRWRFEQYF,TGTGCCAGCAGCCGATGGAGGTTCGAGCAGTACTTC,TRBV11-2,NA,few,TRBJ2-7
CASSVQGGSYEQYF,TGTGCCAGCAGTGTACAGGGGGGCTCCTACGAGCAGTACTTC,TRBV2,TRBD1,few,TRBJ2-7
CASNLGASGQETQYF,TGTGCCAGCAATCTGGGGGCTAGCGGACAAGAGACCCAGTACTTC,TRBV5-5,NA,NA,TRBJ2-5
CSVPASTREQFF,TGCAGCGTTCCCGCATCTACTAGGGAGCAGTTCTTC,TRBV29-1,NA,NA,TRBJ2-1
CASSLPSGRHNEQFF,TGTGCCAGCAGTTTACCCAGCGGGAGGCACAATGAGCAGTTCTTC,TRBV28,TRBD2,medium-sized,TRBJ2-1
CASSGGTPYNEQFF,TGTGCCAGCAGCGGGGGGACACCCTACAATGAGCAGTTCTTC,TRBV7-6,NA,NA,TRBJ2-1
CASSLGGSSDTQYF,TGTGCCAGCAGCTTAGGAGGGAGCTCAGATACGCAGTATTTT,TRBV7-3,NA,few,TRBJ2-3
CASRASGIDNSYNEQFF,TGCGCCAGCAGGGCTAGCGGGATAGACAACTCCTACAATGAGCAGTTCTTC,TRBV5-1,TRBD2,NA,TRBJ2-1
CASSLHTGELFF,TGTGCCAGCAGCCTACACACCGGGGAGCTGTTTTTT,TRBV11-3,NA,few,TRBJ2-2
CASSQEGAYNEQFF,TGTGCCAGCAGCCAAGAAGGGGCCTACAATGAGCAGTTCTTC,TRBV7-9,NA,once,TRBJ2-1
CASSFRDGFYEQYF,TGTGCCAGCAGCTTCCGGGACGGTTTCTACGAGCAGTACTTC,TRBV5-5,NA,few,TRBJ2-7
CASSAEGVSGDGYTF,TGTGCCAGCAGTGCCGAGGGAGTTAGCGGGGATGGCTACACCTTC,TRBV6-1,NA,few,TRBJ1-2
CASSPPTAKETQYF,TGTGCCAGCAGCCCCCCGACTGCGAAAGAGACCCAGTACTTC,TRBV7-2,NA,NA,TRBJ2-5
CASSPGGSLGYGYTF,TGTGCCAGCAGCCCTGGGGGGTCTTTGGGCTATGGCTACACCTTC,TRBV7-9,NA,NA,TRBJ1-2
CASSPMTGAGEAFF,TGTGCCAGCAGCCCAATGACAGGGGCGGGTGAAGCTTTCTTT,TRBV6-1,TRBD1,NA,TRBJ1-1
CASRSRLAAAGTDTQYF,TGTGCCAGCAGATCAAGACTAGCGGCCGCGGGCACAGATACGCAGTATTTT,TRBV25-1,TRBD2,NA,TRBJ2-3
CASSVELAGTGELFF,TGTGCCAGCAGCGTAGAACTAGCGGGCACCGGGGAGCTGTTTTTT,TRBV9,TRBD2,NA,TRBJ2-2
CASSTRTSGINEQFF,TGTGCCAGTAGTACCCGGACTAGCGGGATCAATGAGCAGTTCTTC,TRBV19,TRBD2,NA,TRBJ2-1
CASSQEQGATPHNEQFF,TGTGCCAGCAGCCAAGAGCAGGGGGCAACCCCACACAATGAGCAGTTCTTC,TRBV4-2,TRBD1,once,TRBJ2-1
CASSSWDRDTDTQYF,TGTGCCAGCAGCAGCTGGGACAGGGATACAGATACGCAGTATTTT,TRBV7-9,TRBD1,NA,TRBJ2-3
CAWSELSGGQFF,TGTGCCTGGAGTGAGCTTAGCGGTGGGCAGTTCTTC,TRBV30,NA,NA,TRBJ2-1
CASSVGTVDEKLFF,TGTGCCAGCAGTGTGGGGACGGTAGATGAAAAACTGTTTTTT,TRBV2,NA,NA,TRBJ1-4